One T cell receptor (beta chain) is described in this entry. The investigators amplified TCR beta CDR3 regions from RNA transcripts. The study used the HTBI primer set for a first-round RT-PCR of the TCR CDR3. One entry per CDR3 protein, called by TCRdb with MiXCR from the multiplex PCR reads. The sample carries about 400,000 distinct CDR3 sequences, 15% to 18% recorded once. This specimen belongs to a study of T cells in Graves' hyperthyroidism and ophthalmopathy. This CDR3 comprises 15 residues. Germline CDR1 and CDR2: SEHNR and FQNEAQ (reference sequence). Trimming cost V 5 bases and J 2 bases; bases outside gene matches: 7. The blood specimen was taken at initial hyperthyroidism diagnosis, before any ophthalmopathy symptoms.

This TCR was recovered from a woman between 18 and 30 years old with Graves' hyperthyroidism that later progressed to Graves' ophthalmopathy. Sequencing used blood. The chain couples TRBV7-9 to TRBJ2-3; 7 bases agree with TRBD2. The CDR3 sequence: CASSPREDVTDTQYF. Written as DNA, the CDR3 is TGTGCCAGCAGCCCACGGGAGGACGTCACAGATACGCAGTATTTT.